The 14 T cell receptor beta chains listed next were all sequenced from one sample in a study of shared T cell receptors in the human thymus. Sequencing used immunoSEQ multiplex PCR; TCRdb keeps in-frame clones, though not all of them. The table shows 720,000 or so clones, with approximately 85% occurring only once. The same sample was also used in a study of human thymus T cells.

Source material: thymocytes. These TCRs come from a girl less than two years old with a congenital heart defect.

Only one count was recorded for this clone. The genes are TRBV7-9 and TRBJ1-1; tentative D call: TRBD1 (6 bases). Germline CDR1 and CDR2: SEHNR and FQNEAQ (reference sequence). V was trimmed by 0 bases and J by 1 base, leaving 12 bases between them. The CDR3 extends over 16 amino acids. The chain's CDR3 is CASSLAEDSRNTEAFF. The CDR3 bases are TGTGCCAGCAGCTTAGCCGAGGACAGCCGGAACACTGAAGCTTTCTTT.

The chain joins TRBV2 to TRBJ2-3; weak D call: TRBD1 (5 bases). Trimming stripped 7 bases from V and 6 bases from J, with 23 bases between. Germline values: CDR1 SNHLY, CDR2 FYNNEI. CDR3 length equals 16 residues. The CDR3 sequence is CASTPHGQGHTDTQYF. The DNA for the CDR3 is TGTGCCAGCACCCCTCATGGGCAGGGCCACACCGATACGCAGTATTTT.

The rearrangement links TRBV6-5 to TRBJ1-1; the match to TRBD1 covers 7 bases. In germline, CDR1 is MNHEY, CDR2 SVGAGI. The CDR3 is made up of 15 amino acids. Trimming took 6 bases from V and 7 from J; bases not matched to a gene: 14. The CDR3 nucleotides read TGTGCCAGCAGCCCCCCGGGACAGTGGACCGGTGAAGCTTTCTTT. Protein sequence: CASSPPGQWTGEAFF.

The rearrangement links TRBV6-1 to TRBJ1-1; D uncertain. Per the germline V gene, CDR1 is MNHNS and CDR2 is SASEGT. The CDR3 totals 12 residues. V lost 10 bases and J 6 bases, leaving 15 bases between the germline ends. CDR3 region: CAIKFTPSEAFF. The CDR3 region has the DNA TGTGCCATCAAATTCACTCCATCTGAAGCTTTCTTT.

The chain carries TRBV27 and TRBJ1-2; D ambiguous. Germline V lookup: CDR1 MNHEY, CDR2 SMNVEV (reference sequence). Trimming left V 2 bases short and J 4 bases short, with 23 bases between. The CDR3 sequence is 18 residues long. CDR3 sequence: CASSLTQTANIGLYGYTF. The CDR3 DNA sequence: TGTGCCAGCAGTTTAACCCAAACCGCCAACATAGGACTCTATGGCTACACCTTC.

The chain employs TRBV5-5 and TRBJ1-5; 10 bases map to TRBD1. The J segment lost 1 base and the V segment lost 4 bases, leaving 8 bases of the junction unmatched. The CDR3 spans 17 residues. The V gene's germline CDR1 is SGHKS and CDR2 YYEKEE (reference sequence). The CDR3 is CASSQAGTGDSNQPQHF. The CDR3 DNA reads as TGTGCCAGCAGCCAAGCCGGGACAGGGGACAGCAATCAGCCCCAGCATTTT.

This rearrangement joins TRBV7-9 to TRBJ2-5; 8 bases fit TRBD2. Germline V gene sequence: CDR1 SEHNR, CDR2 FQNEAQ (reference sequence). With 4 bases clipped from V and 2 bases from J, the junction kept 12 bases outside the gene matches. The CDR3 extends over 17 amino acids. The DNA of the CDR3 is TGTGCCAGCAGCTCGGGGGGGCGCCCCCTCGGTCAAGAGACCCAGTACTTC. Protein sequence: CASSSGGRPLGQETQYF. Combining the CDR3 with reference TRBV7-9 and TRBJ2-5 gives the whole variable domain DTGVSQNPRHKITKRGQNVTFRCDPISEHNRLYWYRQTLGQGPEFLTYFQNEAQLEKSRLLSDRFSAERPKGSFSTLEIQRTEQGDSAMYLCASSSGGRPLGQETQYFGPGTRLLVL.

In DNA, the CDR3 is TGCGCCAGCAGCGAATACCCACAGGGGACCTCTGGGGCCAACGTCCTGACTTTC. It is translated as CASSEYPQGTSGANVLTF. The chain has TRBV4-1 and TRBJ2-6; 7 nucleotides line up with TRBD1. The V gene end was trimmed by 5 bases and the J gene end by 0 bases; junction bases not matched to a gene: 10. The CDR3 is 18 amino acids. The germline CDR1 and CDR2 sequences are MGHRA and YSYEKL.

V and J are TRBV15 and TRBJ2-7, with D maybe TRBD2 (6 bases). The CDR3 extends over 14 amino acids. Germline CDR1 is LNHNV and CDR2 is YYDKDF (reference sequence). Trimming removed 0 bases from V and 6 bases from J, with 12 bases in between. The CDR3 protein is CATSRDWDSIEQYF. The CDR3 bases are TGTGCCACCAGCAGAGATTGGGACTCCATCGAGCAGTACTTC.

The V call is TRBV7-9, the J call TRBJ2-4; D might be TRBD2 (5 bases). The V end was cut by 0 bases, the J end by 0 bases, with 18 bases between. This CDR3 spans 19 amino acids. Germline lookup yields CDR1 SEHNR and CDR2 FQNEAQ (reference sequence). The CDR3 nucleotides are TGTGCCAGCAGCTTAGCGGGAGAGCAGACAAGTCTAGCCAAAAACATTCAGTACTTC. Translating gives CASSLAGEQTSLAKNIQYF.

The chain is built from TRBV18 and TRBJ2-5; perhaps TRBD2 as D (5 bases). The germline V and J ends were trimmed by 3 bases and 1 base, with 39 bases remaining between them. CDR1 and CDR2 (germline): KGHSH, LQKENI. This CDR3 has 24 residues. The CDR3 here is CASSPSTGWGPYAYVLDLQETQYF. The CDR3 nucleotides are TGTGCCAGCTCACCGTCCACGGGGTGGGGTCCTTATGCGTACGTTCTGGACCTCCAAGAGACCCAGTACTTC. Full variable domain (missing parts from reference TRBV18 and TRBJ2-5): NAGVMQNPRHLVRRRGQEARLRCSPMKGHSHVYWYRQLPEEGLKFMVYLQKENIIDESGMPKERFSAEFPKEGPSILRIQQVVRGDSAAYFCASSPSTGWGPYAYVLDLQETQYFGPGTRLLVL.

This clone was counted a few times. This chain uses TRBV5-1 with TRBJ1-2; tentative D call: TRBD1 (6 bases). V was clipped by 2 bases and J by 6 bases, with 17 bases between them. CDR1 is SGHRS, CDR2 YFSETQ, per germline. The CDR3 contains 15 residues. The CDR3 sequence is CASSFGTPLLHGYTF. CDR3 DNA sequence: TGCGCCAGCAGCTTCGGGACACCGTTGCTCCATGGCTACACCTTC.

V gene TRBV18 combines with J gene TRBJ2-1; 9 bases fit TRBD2. Trimming at V came to 3 bases and at J to 5 bases, leaving 11 bases not matched to a gene. CDR3 length: 17 residues. Germline assignment: CDR1 KGHSH and CDR2 LQKENI. The CDR3 is CASSPPSGGFLNNEQFF. The CDR3 DNA follows: TGTGCCAGCTCACCTCCGAGCGGGGGGTTTCTTAACAATGAGCAGTTCTTC.

This clone was detected a few times. The CDR3: CASSLGPGQGRYTIYF. CDR3 bases: TGTGCCAGCAGCTTGGGACCGGGACAGGGGAGATACACCATATATTTT. This sequence joins TRBV12-1 and TRBJ1-3; the tabulated D call, TRBD1, remains unverified against the DNA. TRBV12-1 is assigned pseudogene status. CDR3 size: 16 residues.